The 14 T cell receptor beta chains below all came from one sample that was sequenced in a study of T cell responses to AZD1222 COVID-19 vaccine. Method: immunoSEQ multiplex PCR; TCRdb's copy keeps in-frame clones and lacks some. The table records more than 100,000 clones, roughly 90% of them present only once. Material: peripheral blood, obtained on day 0 of AZD1222 vaccination. The receptors were sampled from an adult in good health.

This clone was seen a few times. The V gene is TRBV4-1, the J gene TRBJ2-5, with 11 bases fitting TRBD2. The CDR3 runs to 17 residues. CDR1 is MGHRA and CDR2 is YSYEKL in the germline V gene. With 1 base clipped from V and 4 bases from J, the junction kept 8 bases outside the gene matches. This chain's CDR3 is CASSQVLLAGEGETQYF. The CDR3 bases are TGCGCCAGCAGCCAAGTACTACTAGCGGGGGAGGGAGAGACCCAGTACTTC.

In its sample, this clone was seen once. The chain joins TRBV21-1 to TRBJ1-5; the D call of TRBD1 is as the table states it, not checked on the DNA. TRBV21-1 is listed as a pseudogene. The CDR3 has 15 amino acids. In DNA form, the CDR3 reads TGTGCCAGCAGCAAAAGCACAGGGTCTATTCAGCCCCAGCATTTT. Amino acids: CASSKSTGSIQPQHF.

The chain recombines TRBV10-1 with TRBJ2-7, with 7 nucleotides matching TRBD1. Losses at the gene ends were 6 bases for V and 3 bases for J; bases not matched to a gene: 8. Germline V lookup: CDR1 WNHNN, CDR2 SYGVQD (reference sequence). This CDR3 region has 14 residues. CDR3 nucleotide sequence: TGCGCCAGCAGCCTTGGGGACAGCATCTACGAGCAGTACTTC. Its translation is CASSLGDSIYEQYF.

The rearrangement links TRBV6-5 to TRBJ2-5; 7 nucleotides agree with TRBD1. Unmatched junction bases numbered 9, after V lost 6 bases and J lost 5 bases. Germline V CDR1 and CDR2: MNHEY, SVGAGI. The CDR3 sequence is 14 residues long. This chain's CDR3 is CASRKQGRGETQYF. DNA for the CDR3: TGTGCCAGCAGGAAACAGGGGCGCGGGGAGACCCAGTACTTC.

This chain links TRBV7-3 with TRBJ2-1; possible D gene TRBD2, 6 bases. Germline assignment: CDR1 SGHTA and CDR2 FQGTGA. The V end was cut by 1 base, the J end by 0 bases, with 16 bases between. The CDR3 sequence is 18 residues long. CDR3 in DNA: TGTGCCAGCAGCTTAAGCCCGGGACTCTTGAGCTCCTACAATGAGCAGTTCTTC. Translation: CASSLSPGLLSSYNEQFF.

Here the CDR3 reads CSASRLRGAETQYF. CDR3 DNA sequence: TGCAGTGCTAGTAGGCTTAGAGGGGCGGAGACCCAGTACTTC. The genes are TRBV20-1 and TRBJ2-5, with D tentatively TRBD1 or TRBD2 (5 bases each). CDR3 length equals 14 residues. Per the germline V gene, CDR1 is DFQATT and CDR2 is SNEGSKA (reference sequence). Trimming removed 3 bases from V and 5 bases from J, with 16 bases in between.

V is TRBV6-6 and J is TRBJ2-7; TRBD1 agrees at 7 bases. Germline lookup yields CDR1 MNHNY and CDR2 SVGAGI (reference sequence). The CDR3 contains 14 residues. With V trimmed by 2 bases and J by 0 bases, 1 base remained unmatched. The chain's CDR3 is CASSYPGGSYEQYF. The CDR3 DNA follows: TGTGCCAGCAGTTACCCAGGGGGCTCCTACGAGCAGTACTTC.

This chain connects TRBV7-3 to TRBJ1-1; D uncertain. The CDR3 consists of 15 residues. The germline V gene has CDR1 SGHTA and CDR2 FQGTGA. Trimming removed 5 bases at V and 0 bases at J, with 13 bases between. For the CDR3, the DNA is TGTGCCAGCAGCCAGAACGGACGGGTGAACACTGAAGCTTTCTTT. It is translated as CASSQNGRVNTEAFF. Full variable domain (rest looked up from reference TRBV7-3 and TRBJ1-1): GAGVSQTPSNKVTEKGKYVELRCDPISGHTALYWYRQSLGQGPEFLIYFQGTGAADDSGLPNDRFFAVRPEGSVSTLKIQRTERGDSAVYLCASSQNGRVNTEAFFGQGTRLTVV.

The J gene is TRBJ2-2, the V gene TRBV5-1; 8 bases match TRBD1. In germline, CDR1 is SGHRS, CDR2 YFSETQ. V gave up 4 bases and J gave up 3 bases; unmatched junction bases: 5. This CDR3 is 15 amino acids long. In nucleotides, the CDR3 is TGCGCCAGCAGCCGGGACAGGCCGGACACCGGGGAGCTGTTTTTT. As protein: CASSRDRPDTGELFF.

This sequence joins TRBV7-3 and TRBJ2-1, with 7 positions matching TRBD1. With V trimmed by 2 bases and J by 5 bases, 3 bases remained unmatched. Germline lookup yields CDR1 SGHTA and CDR2 FQGTGA. The CDR3 covers 14 residues. CDR3 sequence reads: CASSLAGGNNEQFF. In DNA, the CDR3 is TGTGCCAGCAGCTTAGCAGGGGGAAACAATGAGCAGTTCTTC.

The CDR3 bases are TGTGCCAGCAGTGGGAGCCCAGGGGTCTCTGGAAACACCATATATTTT. Amino acid sequence: CASSGSPGVSGNTIYF. This rearrangement joins TRBV28 to TRBJ1-3; perhaps TRBD1 as D (6 bases). Trimming cost V 5 bases and J 0 bases, with 14 bases left between them. Germline V gene sequence: CDR1 MDHEN, CDR2 SYDVKM. There are 16 residues in the CDR3. The full variable domain, with the rest looked up from reference TRBV28 and TRBJ1-3, is DVKVTQSSRYLVKRTGEKVFLECVQDMDHENMFWYRQDPGLGLRLIYFSYDVKMKEKGDIPEGYSVSREKKERFSLILESASTNQTSMYLCASSGSPGVSGNTIYFGEGSWLTVV.

The chain uses TRBV3-1 (or the pseudogene TRBV3-2) and TRBJ1-2; D gene ambiguous. The CDR3 sequence is 16 residues long. Germline CDR1 reads LGHDT; CDR2 reads YNNKEL (reference sequence). V was clipped by 0 bases and J by 4 bases, with 15 bases between them. The CDR3, as DNA: TGTGCCAGCAGCCAAGATCTGGAGGGAGGAAGCTATGGCTACACCTTC. Protein: CASSQDLEGGSYGYTF.

This rearrangement joins TRBV3-1 (or the pseudogene TRBV3-2) to TRBJ2-2, with D unclear. This CDR3 is built from 16 residues. Germline V lookup: CDR1 LGHDT, CDR2 YNNKEL (reference sequence). Trimming stripped 3 bases from V and 0 bases from J, with 11 bases between. The CDR3: CASSQPRTANTGELFF. In nucleotides, the CDR3 is TGTGCCAGCAGCCAGCCCCGGACGGCGAACACCGGGGAGCTGTTTTTT.

The CDR3 coding sequence is TGTGCCAGCAGGACGGGGGGCCTAGAGACCCAGTACTTC. This encodes CASRTGGLETQYF. The chain recombines TRBV6-5 with TRBJ2-5, with D possibly being TRBD2 (7 bases). The CDR3 is made up of 13 amino acids. Per germline, CDR1 MNHEY and CDR2 SVGAGI. The ends were cut back, 6 bases at V and 4 bases at J, with 12 bases in the middle.